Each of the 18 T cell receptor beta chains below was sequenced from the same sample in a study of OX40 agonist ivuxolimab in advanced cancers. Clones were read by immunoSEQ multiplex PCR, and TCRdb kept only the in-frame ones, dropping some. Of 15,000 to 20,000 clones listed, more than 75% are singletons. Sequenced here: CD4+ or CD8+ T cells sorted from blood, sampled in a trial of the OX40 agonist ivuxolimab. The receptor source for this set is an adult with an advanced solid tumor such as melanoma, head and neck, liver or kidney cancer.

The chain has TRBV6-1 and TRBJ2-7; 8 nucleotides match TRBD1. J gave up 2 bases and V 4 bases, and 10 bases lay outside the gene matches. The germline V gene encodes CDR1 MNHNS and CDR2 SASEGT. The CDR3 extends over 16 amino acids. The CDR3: CASSATQGAVTYEQYF. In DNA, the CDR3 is TGTGCCAGCAGTGCGACTCAGGGGGCTGTCACCTACGAGCAGTACTTC.

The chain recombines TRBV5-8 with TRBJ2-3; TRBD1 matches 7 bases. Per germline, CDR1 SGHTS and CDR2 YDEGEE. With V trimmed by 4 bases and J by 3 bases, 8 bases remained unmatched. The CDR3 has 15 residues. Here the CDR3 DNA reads TGTGCCAGCAGCCAGGGACAGTTGAGTACAGATACGCAGTATTTT. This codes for CASSQGQLSTDTQYF.

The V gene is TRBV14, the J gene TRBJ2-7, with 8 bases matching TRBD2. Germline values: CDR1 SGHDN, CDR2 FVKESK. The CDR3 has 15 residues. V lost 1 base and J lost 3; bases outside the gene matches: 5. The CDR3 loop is CASSQAAAGGYEQYF. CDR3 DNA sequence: TGTGCCAGCAGCCAAGCAGCGGCGGGGGGCTACGAGCAGTACTTC.

In DNA form, the CDR3 reads TGTGCCATCAGTACAGGGGCCTACGAGCAGTACTTC. It yields the protein CAISTGAYEQYF. The chain has TRBV10-3 and TRBJ2-7, with 7 nucleotides matching TRBD1. The CDR3 has 12 residues. V trimming: 5 bases; J trimming: 2 bases; junction bases outside the gene matches: 0. CDR1 is ENHRY, CDR2 SYGVKD, per germline.

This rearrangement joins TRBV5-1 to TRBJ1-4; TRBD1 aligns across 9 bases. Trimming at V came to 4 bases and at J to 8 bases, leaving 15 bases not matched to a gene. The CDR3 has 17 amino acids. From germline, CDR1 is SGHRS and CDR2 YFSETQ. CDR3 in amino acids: CASSLGGTGNDIEKLFF. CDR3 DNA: TGCGCCAGCAGCCTGGGAGGGACAGGGAATGATATAGAAAAACTGTTTTTT.

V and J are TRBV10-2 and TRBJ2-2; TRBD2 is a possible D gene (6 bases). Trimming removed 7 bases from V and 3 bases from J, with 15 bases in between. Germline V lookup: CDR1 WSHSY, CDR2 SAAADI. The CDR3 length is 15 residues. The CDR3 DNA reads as TGCGCCAGCAACCGGGACTCGCAGTACACCGGGGAGCTGTTTTTT. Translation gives CASNRDSQYTGELFF.

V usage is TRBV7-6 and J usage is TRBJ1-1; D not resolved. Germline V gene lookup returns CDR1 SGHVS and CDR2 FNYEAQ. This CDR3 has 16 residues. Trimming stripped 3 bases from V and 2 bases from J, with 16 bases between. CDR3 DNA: TGTGCCAGCAGCTTGAAGAATCGGAGATCAAACACTGAAGCTTTCTTT. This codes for CASSLKNRRSNTEAFF.

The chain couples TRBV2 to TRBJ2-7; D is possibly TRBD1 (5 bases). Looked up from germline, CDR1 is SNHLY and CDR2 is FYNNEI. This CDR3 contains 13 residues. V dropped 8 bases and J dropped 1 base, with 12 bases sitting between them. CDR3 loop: CASGDSASYEQYF. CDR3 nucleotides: TGTGCCAGCGGAGACAGCGCATCCTACGAGCAGTACTTC.

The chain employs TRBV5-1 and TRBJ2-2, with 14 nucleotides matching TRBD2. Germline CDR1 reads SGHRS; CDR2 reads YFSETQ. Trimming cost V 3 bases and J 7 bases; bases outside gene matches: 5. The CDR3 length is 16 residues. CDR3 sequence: CASSSGLAGAHGELFF. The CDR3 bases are TGCGCCAGCAGCTCGGGACTAGCGGGGGCCCACGGGGAGCTGTTTTTT.

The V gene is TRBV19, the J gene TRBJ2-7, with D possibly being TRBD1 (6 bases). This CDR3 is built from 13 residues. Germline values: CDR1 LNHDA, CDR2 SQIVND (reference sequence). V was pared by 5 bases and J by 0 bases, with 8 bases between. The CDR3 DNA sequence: TGTGCCAGTAGTCGGGACATCTCCTACGAGCAGTACTTC. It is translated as CASSRDISYEQYF.

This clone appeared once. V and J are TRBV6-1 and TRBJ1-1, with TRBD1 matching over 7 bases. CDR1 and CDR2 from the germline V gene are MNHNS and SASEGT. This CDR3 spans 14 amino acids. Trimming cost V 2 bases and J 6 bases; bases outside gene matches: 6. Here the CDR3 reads CASSEFRGAAEAFF. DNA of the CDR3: TGTGCCAGCAGTGAATTCAGGGGGGCGGCTGAAGCTTTCTTT.

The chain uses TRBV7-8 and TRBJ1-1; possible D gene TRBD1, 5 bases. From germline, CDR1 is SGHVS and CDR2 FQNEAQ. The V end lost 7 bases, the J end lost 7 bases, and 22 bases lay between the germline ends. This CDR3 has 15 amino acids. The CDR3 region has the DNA TGTGCCAGCACCCCAGGCACACTAGTGGGGGGTGAAGCTTTCTTT. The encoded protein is CASTPGTLVGGEAFF. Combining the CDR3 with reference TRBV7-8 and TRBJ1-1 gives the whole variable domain GAGVSQSPRYKVAKRGQDVALRCDPISGHVSLFWYQQALGQGPEFLTYFQNEAQLDKSGLPSDRFFAERPEGSVSTLKIQRTQQEDSAVYLCASTPGTLVGGEAFFGQGTRLTVV.

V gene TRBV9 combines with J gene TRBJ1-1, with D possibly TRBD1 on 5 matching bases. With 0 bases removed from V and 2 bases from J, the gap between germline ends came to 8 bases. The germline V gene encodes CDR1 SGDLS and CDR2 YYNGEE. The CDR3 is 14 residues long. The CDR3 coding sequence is TGTGCCAGCAGCGTAGGGGACCTCAACACTGAAGCTTTCTTT. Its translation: CASSVGDLNTEAFF. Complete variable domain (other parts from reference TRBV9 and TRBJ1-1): DSGVTQTPKHLITATGQRVTLRCSPRSGDLSVYWYQQSLDQGLQFLIQYYNGEERAKGNILERFSAQQFPDLHSELNLSSLELGDSALYFCASSVGDLNTEAFFGQGTRLTVV.

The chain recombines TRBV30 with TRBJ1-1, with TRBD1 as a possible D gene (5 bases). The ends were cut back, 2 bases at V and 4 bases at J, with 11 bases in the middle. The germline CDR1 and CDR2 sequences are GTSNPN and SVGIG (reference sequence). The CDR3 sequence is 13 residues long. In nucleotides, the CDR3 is TGTGCCTGGAGTCGCCCTGGGACCACTGAAGCTTTCTTT. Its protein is CAWSRPGTTEAFF.

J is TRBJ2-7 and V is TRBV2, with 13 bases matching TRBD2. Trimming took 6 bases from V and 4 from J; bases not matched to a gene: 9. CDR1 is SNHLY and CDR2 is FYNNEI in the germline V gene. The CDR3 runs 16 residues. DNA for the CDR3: TGTGCCAGCAGCGCTTCGGGACTAGCGGGACTGTACGAGCAGTACTTC. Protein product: CASSASGLAGLYEQYF.

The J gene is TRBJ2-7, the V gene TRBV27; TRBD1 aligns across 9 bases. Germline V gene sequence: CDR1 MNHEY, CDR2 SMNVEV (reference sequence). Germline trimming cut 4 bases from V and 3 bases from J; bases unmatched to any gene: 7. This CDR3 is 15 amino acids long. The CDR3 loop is CASSSRTGVGYEQYF. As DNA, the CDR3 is TGTGCCAGCAGTTCAAGGACAGGGGTAGGCTACGAGCAGTACTTC.

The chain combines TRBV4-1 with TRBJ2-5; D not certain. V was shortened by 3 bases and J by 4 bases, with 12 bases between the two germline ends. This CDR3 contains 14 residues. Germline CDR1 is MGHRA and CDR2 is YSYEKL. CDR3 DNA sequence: TGCGCCAGCAGCCACCTCGGAGATTCAGAGACCCAGTACTTC. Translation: CASSHLGDSETQYF.

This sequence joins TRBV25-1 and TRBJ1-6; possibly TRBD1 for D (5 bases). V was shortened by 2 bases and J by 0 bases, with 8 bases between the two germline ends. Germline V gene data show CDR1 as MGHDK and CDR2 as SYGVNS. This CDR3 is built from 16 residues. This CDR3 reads CASSEGGISYNSPLHF. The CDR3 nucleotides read TGTGCCAGCAGTGAAGGGGGTATCTCCTATAATTCACCCCTCCACTTT.